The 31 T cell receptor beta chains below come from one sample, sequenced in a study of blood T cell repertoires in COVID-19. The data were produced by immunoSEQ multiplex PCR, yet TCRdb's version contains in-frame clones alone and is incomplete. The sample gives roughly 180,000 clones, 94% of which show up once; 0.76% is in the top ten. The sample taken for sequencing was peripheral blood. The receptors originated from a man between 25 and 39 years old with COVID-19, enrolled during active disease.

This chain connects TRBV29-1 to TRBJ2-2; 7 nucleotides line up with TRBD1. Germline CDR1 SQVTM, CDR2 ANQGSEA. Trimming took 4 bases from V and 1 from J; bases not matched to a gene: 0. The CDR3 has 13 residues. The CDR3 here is CSVGDRNTGELFF. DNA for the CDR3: TGCAGCGTTGGGGACAGGAACACCGGGGAGCTGTTTTTT.

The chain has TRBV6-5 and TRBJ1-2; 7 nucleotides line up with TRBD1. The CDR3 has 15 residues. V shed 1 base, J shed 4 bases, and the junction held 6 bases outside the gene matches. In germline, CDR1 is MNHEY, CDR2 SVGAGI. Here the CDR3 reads CASSYYDRAAYGYTF. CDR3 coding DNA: TGTGCCAGCAGTTACTATGACAGGGCAGCCTATGGCTACACCTTC.

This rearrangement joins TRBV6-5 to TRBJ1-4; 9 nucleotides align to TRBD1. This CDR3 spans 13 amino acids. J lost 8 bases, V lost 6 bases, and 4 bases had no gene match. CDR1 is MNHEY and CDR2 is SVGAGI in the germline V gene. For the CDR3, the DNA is TGTGCCAGCAGGGACAGGGGTTCGGAAAAACTGTTTTTT. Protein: CASRDRGSEKLFF.

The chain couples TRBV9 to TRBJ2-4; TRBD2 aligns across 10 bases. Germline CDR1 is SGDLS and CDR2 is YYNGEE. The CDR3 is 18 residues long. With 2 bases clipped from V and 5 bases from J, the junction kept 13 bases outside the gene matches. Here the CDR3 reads CASSVGLAGAVRQNIQYF. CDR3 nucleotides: TGTGCCAGCAGCGTTGGTCTAGCGGGGGCCGTCCGCCAAAACATTCAGTACTTC.

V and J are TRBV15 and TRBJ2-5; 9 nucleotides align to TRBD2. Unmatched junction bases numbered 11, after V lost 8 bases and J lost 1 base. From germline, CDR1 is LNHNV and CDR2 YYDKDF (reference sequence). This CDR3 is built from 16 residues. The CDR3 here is CATRGRDRPSQETQYF. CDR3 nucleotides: TGTGCCACCCGCGGGAGGGACCGACCGAGCCAAGAGACCCAGTACTTC.

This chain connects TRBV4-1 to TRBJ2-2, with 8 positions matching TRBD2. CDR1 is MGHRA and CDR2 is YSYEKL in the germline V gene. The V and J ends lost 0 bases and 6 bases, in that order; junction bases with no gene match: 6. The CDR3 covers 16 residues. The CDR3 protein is CASSQDEGLGAGELFF. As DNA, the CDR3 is TGCGCCAGCAGCCAAGATGAGGGACTAGGAGCCGGGGAGCTGTTTTTT.

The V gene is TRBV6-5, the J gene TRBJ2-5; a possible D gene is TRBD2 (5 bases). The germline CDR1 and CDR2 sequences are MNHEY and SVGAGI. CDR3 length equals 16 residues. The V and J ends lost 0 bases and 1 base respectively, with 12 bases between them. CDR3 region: CASSYSAGGGQETQYF. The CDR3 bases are TGTGCCAGCAGTTACTCTGCGGGCGGCGGCCAAGAGACCCAGTACTTC.

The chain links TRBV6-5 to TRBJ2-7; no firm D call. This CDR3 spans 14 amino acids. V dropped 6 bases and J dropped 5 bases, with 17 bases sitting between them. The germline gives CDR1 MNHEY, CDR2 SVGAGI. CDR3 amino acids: CASSTHPSSNEQYF. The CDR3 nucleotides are TGTGCCAGCAGCACCCACCCTTCTAGTAACGAGCAGTACTTC.

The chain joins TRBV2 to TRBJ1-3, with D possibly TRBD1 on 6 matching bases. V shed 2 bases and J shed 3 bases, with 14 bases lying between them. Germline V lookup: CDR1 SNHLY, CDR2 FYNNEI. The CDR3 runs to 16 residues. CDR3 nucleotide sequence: TGTGCCAGCAGTGAAAGGGGCGGACAGAATGGAAACACCATATATTTT. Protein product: CASSERGGQNGNTIYF.

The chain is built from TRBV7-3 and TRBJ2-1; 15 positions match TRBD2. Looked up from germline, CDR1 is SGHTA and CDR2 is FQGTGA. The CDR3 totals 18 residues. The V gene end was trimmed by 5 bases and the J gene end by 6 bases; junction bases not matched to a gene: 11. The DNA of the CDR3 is TGTGCCAGCAGCCCAACTGGACTAGCGGGGGGGCCGAGCAATGAGCAGTTCTTC. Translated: CASSPTGLAGGPSNEQFF.

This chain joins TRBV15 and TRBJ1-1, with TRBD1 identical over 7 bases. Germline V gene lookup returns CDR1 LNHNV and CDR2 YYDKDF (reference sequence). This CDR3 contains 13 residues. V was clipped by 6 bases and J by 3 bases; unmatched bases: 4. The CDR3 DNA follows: TGTGCCACCAGTTCAGGGGGAGACACTGAAGCTTTCTTT. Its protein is CATSSGGDTEAFF.

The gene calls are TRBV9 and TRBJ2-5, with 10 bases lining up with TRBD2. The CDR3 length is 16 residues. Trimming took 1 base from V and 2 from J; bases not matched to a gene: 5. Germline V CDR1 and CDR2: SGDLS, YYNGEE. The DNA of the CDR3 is TGTGCCAGCAGCGTAAGCGGGGGGGCGGCTCAAGAGACCCAGTACTTC. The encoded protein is CASSVSGGAAQETQYF.

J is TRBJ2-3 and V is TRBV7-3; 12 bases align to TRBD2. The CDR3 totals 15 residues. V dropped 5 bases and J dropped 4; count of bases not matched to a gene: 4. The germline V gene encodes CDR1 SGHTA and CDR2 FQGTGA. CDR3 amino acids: CASSRTSGASDTQYF. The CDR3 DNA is TGTGCCAGCAGCCGGACTAGCGGGGCTTCAGATACGCAGTATTTT.

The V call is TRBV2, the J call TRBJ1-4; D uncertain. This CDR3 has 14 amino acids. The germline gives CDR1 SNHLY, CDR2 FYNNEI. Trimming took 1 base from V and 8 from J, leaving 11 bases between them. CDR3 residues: CASSEDSRFEKLFF. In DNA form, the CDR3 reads TGTGCCAGCAGTGAAGATTCGCGATTCGAAAAACTGTTTTTT.

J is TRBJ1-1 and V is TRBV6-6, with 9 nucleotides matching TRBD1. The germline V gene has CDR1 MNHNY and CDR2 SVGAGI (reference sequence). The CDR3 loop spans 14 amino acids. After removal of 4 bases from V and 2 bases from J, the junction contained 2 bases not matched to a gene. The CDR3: CASSLQGANTEAFF. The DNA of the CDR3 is TGTGCCAGCAGTTTACAGGGGGCCAACACTGAAGCTTTCTTT.

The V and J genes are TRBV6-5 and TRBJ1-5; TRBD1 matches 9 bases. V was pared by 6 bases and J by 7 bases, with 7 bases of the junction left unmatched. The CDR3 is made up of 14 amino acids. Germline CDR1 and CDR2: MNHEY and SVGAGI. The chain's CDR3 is CASRPTGGGQPQHF. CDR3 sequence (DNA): TGTGCCAGCAGACCCACAGGGGGCGGACAGCCCCAGCATTTT.

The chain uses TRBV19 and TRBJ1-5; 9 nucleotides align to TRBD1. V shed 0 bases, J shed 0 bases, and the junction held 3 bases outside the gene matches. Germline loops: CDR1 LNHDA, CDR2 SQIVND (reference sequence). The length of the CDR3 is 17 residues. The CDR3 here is CASSIDGTGYSNQPQHF. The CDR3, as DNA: TGTGCCAGTAGTATAGATGGGACAGGGTATAGCAATCAGCCCCAGCATTTT.

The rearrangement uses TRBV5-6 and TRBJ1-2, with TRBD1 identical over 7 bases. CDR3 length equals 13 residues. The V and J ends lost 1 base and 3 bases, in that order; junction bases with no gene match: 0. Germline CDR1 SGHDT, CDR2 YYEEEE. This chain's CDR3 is CASSLTGDYGYTF. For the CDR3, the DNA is TGTGCCAGCAGCTTGACAGGGGACTATGGCTACACCTTC.

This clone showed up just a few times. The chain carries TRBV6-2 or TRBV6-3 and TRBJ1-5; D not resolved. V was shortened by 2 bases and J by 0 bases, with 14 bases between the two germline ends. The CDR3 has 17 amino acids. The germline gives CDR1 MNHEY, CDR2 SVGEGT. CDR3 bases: TGTGCCAGCAGTTACGCAACGGTGATTCTTAGCAATCAGCCCCAGCATTTT. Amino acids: CASSYATVILSNQPQHF.

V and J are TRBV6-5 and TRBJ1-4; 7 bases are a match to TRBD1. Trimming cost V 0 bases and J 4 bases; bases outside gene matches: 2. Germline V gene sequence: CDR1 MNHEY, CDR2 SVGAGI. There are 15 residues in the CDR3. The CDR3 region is CASSYSPGGNEKLFF. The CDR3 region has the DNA TGTGCCAGCAGTTACTCGCCAGGGGGTAATGAAAAACTGTTTTTT.

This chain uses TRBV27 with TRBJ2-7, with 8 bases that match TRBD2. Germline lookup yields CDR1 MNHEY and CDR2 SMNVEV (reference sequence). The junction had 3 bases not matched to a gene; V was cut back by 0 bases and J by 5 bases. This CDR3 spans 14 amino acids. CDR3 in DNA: TGTGCCAGCAGTTTATCGGCGGGGGGACACGAGCAGTACTTC. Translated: CASSLSAGGHEQYF.

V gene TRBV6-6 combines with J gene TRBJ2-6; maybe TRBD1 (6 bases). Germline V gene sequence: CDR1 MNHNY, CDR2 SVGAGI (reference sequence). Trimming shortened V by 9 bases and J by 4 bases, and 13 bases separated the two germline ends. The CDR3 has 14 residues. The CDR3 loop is CASDTGFGANVLTF. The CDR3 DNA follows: TGTGCCAGTGACACAGGGTTCGGGGCCAACGTCCTGACTTTC.

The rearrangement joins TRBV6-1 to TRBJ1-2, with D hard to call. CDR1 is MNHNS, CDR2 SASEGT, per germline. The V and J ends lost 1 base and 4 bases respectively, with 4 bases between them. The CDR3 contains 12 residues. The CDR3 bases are TGTGCCAGCAGTGAAGTACTCTATGGCTACACCTTC. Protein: CASSEVLYGYTF.

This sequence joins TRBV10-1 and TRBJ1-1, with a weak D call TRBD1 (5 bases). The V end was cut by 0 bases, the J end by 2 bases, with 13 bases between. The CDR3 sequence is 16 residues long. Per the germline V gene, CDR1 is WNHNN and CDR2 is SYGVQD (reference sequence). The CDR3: CASSESGREGNTEAFF. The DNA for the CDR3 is TGCGCCAGCAGTGAGTCCGGCAGGGAAGGTAACACTGAAGCTTTCTTT.

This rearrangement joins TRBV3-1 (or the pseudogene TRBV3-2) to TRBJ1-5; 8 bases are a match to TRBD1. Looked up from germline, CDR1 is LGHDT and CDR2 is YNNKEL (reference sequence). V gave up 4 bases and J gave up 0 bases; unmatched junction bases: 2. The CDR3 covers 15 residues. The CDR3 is CASSLGQDSNQPQHF. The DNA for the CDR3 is TGTGCCAGCAGCCTGGGACAGGATAGCAATCAGCCCCAGCATTTT.

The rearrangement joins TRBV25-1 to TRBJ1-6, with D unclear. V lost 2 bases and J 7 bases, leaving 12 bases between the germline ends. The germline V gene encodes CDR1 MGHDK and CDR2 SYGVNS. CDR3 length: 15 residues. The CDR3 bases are TGTGCCAGCAGTGAAGGGCGGGGAGGGAATTCACCCCTCCACTTT. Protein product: CASSEGRGGNSPLHF.

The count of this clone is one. The CDR3 region is CASRSGTANTGELFF. DNA for the CDR3: TGTGCCAGCAGGTCCGGGACTGCGAACACCGGGGAGCTGTTTTTT. This chain joins TRBV27 and TRBJ2-2; D may be TRBD2 (6 bases). The CDR3 has 15 residues. CDR1 is MNHEY and CDR2 is SMNVEV in the germline V gene (reference sequence). V gave up 6 bases and J gave up 0 bases, with 11 bases separating them.

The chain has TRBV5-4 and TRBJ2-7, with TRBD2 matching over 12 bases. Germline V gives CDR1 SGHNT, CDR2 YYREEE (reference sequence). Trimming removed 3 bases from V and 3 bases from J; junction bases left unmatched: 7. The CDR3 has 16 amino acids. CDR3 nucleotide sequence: TGTGCCAGCAGCTCCCCTGAGACTAGCGGGGGCTACGAGCAGTACTTC. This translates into CASSSPETSGGYEQYF. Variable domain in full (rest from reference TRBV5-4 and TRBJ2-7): ETGVTQSPTHLIKTRGQQVTLRCSSQSGHNTVSWYQQALGQGPQFIFQYYREEENGRGNFPPRFSGLQFPNYSSELNVNALELDDSALYLCASSSPETSGGYEQYFGPGTRLTVT.

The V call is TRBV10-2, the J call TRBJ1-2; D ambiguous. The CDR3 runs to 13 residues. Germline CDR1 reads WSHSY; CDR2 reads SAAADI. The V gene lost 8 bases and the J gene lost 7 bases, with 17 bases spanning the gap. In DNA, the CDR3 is TGCGCCAGCGGAGACACACGGGAACTTGGCTACACCTTC. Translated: CASGDTRELGYTF.

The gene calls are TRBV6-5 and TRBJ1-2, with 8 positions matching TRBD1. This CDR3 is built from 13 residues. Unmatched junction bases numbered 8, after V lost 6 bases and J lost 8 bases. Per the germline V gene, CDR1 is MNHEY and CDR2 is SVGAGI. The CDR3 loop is CASRPTGDRGYTF. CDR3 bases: TGTGCCAGCAGGCCGACAGGGGATAGGGGCTACACCTTC.

CDR3 region: CASSPLGSSTDTQYF. The CDR3, as DNA: TGTGCCAGCAGCCCCCTTGGCTCTAGCACAGATACGCAGTATTTT. The chain uses TRBV13 and TRBJ2-3; D remains unclear. The CDR3 runs 15 residues. The germline V and J ends were trimmed by 5 bases and 0 bases, with 12 bases remaining between them. CDR1 and CDR2 (germline): PRHDT, FYEKMQ (reference sequence).